The T cell receptor beta chain under discussion was sequenced for a study of PD-L1 blockade in urothelial cancer. On the study more broadly: Males with urothelial cancer arising in the bladder constituted most of the 29 patients. Among blood samples, the median T cell count was some 140,000.

Synthetic spike-ins, TCR analog templates, were added into each PCR. Profiling relied on immunoSEQ multiplex PCR, and the TCRdb table lists in-frame clones only, not all of them. The sample consists of about 47,000 clones, approximately 78% of them appearing once. Time point in this sample: pretreatment peripheral blood. The study enrolled patients with locally advanced or metastatic urothelial carcinoma. The sequencing used PBMCs, collected around atezolizumab (anti-PD-L1) treatment. The TCR originated in a man aged 45 to 65 with urothelial cancer.

The CDR3 DNA reads as TGTGCCAGCAGTTTATCGGCGGGAAGTAGCTATGGCTACACCTTC. Amino acid sequence: CASSLSAGSSYGYTF. V gene TRBV27 combines with J gene TRBJ1-2; D gene uncertain. This CDR3 is built from 15 residues. CDR1 and CDR2 from the germline V gene are MNHEY and SMNVEV (reference sequence). V shed 0 bases and J shed 4 bases, with 12 bases lying between them.